This T cell receptor (beta chain) came from a study of Graves' ophthalmopathy and Graves' hyperthyroidism. Moderate-to-severe activity, CAS ≥3, NOSPECS ≥4 and duration under 3 months were recorded for donors with ophthalmopathy. Patients were left out if they had other autoimmune diseases, uncontrolled infections, pregnancy or lactation. A roughly 10 ml volume of fresh peripheral blood provided the PBMCs. Study-wide findings and caveats: Ophthalmopathy and stable hyperthyroidism were discriminated by a 13-signature model, with approximately 89% sensitivity and nearly 84% specificity.

This clonotype was observed a handful of times. The antigen remains unidentified. Deletions cut 2 bases from V and 4 bases from J, with 9 bases between. From germline, CDR1 is SQVTM and CDR2 ANQGSEA. The CDR3 covers 13 residues. The study amplified TCR beta CDR3 regions using RNA transcripts. Second-round multiplex PCR came after a first-round RT-PCR that employed HTBI primers. Via MiXCR, TCRdb re-called the multiplex PCR reads, giving one row per CDR3 protein. The table shows roughly 220,000 distinct CDR3 sequences, with around 50% occurring only once. The sequenced material came from peripheral blood. This TCR was sampled from an adult man with Graves' ophthalmopathy. The rearrangement joins TRBV29-1 to TRBJ1-5; D perhaps matches TRBD1 (6 bases). The CDR3 loop reads CSVETGPNQPQHF. The CDR3, as DNA: TGCAGCGTTGAAACAGGGCCAAATCAGCCCCAGCATTTT.